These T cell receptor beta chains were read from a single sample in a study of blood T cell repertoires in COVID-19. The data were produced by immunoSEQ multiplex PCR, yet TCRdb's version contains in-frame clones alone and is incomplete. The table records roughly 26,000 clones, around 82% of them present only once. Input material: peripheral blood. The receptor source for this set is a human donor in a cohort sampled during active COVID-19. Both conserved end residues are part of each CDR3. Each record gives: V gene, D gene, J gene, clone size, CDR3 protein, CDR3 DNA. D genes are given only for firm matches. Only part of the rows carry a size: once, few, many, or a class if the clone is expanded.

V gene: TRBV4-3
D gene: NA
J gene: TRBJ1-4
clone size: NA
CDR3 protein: CASSQHGGLSNEKLFF
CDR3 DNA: TGCGCCAGCAGCCAACATGGGGGACTCAGTAATGAAAAACTGTTTTTT

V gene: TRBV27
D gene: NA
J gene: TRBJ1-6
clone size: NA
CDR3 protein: CASRTSGGINSPLHF
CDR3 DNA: TGTGCCAGCCGGACTTCGGGGGGCATTAATTCACCCCTCCACTTT

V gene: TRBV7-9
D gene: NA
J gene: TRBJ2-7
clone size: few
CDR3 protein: CASSLGSSSRGEQYF
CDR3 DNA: TGTGCCAGCAGCTTAGGGTCGTCGAGCCGCGGCGAGCAGTACTTC

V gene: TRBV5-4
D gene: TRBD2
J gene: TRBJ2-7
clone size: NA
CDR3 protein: CASSKLAGGGEQYF
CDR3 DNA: TGTGCCAGCAGTAAACTAGCGGGAGGGGGCGAGCAGTACTTC

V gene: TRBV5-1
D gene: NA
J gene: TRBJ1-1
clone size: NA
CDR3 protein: CASSSGGGLMNTEAFF
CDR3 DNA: TGCGCCAGCAGCTCGGGTGGCGGCTTAATGAACACTGAAGCTTTCTTT

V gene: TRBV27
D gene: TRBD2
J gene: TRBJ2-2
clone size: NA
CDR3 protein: CASSLFGGGTGLAGAGELFF
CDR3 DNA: TGTGCCAGCAGTTTATTTGGGGGAGGGACGGGACTAGCGGGAGCCGGGGAGCTGTTTTTT

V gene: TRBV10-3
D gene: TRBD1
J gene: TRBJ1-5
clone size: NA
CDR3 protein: CAISLGQGDQPQHF
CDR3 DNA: TGTGCCATCAGTCTGGGACAGGGTGACCAGCCCCAGCATTTT

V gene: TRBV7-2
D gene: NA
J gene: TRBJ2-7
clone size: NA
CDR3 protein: CASSLAQSYEQYF
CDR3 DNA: TGTGCCAGCAGCTTAGCCCAGTCCTACGAGCAGTACTTC

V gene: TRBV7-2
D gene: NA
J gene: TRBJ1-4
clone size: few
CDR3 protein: CASSTTGFGKLFF
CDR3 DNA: TGTGCCAGCAGCACCACGGGATTTGGAAAACTGTTTTTT

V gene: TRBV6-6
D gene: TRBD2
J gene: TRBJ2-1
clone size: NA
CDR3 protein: CASSLAGDSYNEQFF
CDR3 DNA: TGTGCCAGCAGTTTAGCGGGAGATTCCTACAATGAGCAGTTCTTC

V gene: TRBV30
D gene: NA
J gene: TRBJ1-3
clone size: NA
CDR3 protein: CAWSAHGNAGNTIYF
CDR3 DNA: TGTGCCTGGAGTGCTCACGGGAACGCCGGAAACACCATATATTTT

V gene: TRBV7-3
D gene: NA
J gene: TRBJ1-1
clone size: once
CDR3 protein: CASSTNPGSVTEAFF
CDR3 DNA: TGTGCCAGCAGCACAAACCCAGGGTCCGTCACTGAAGCTTTCTTT

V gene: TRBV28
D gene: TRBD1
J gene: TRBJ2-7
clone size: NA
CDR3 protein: CASPGTGGEQYF
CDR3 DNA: TGTGCCAGCCCCGGGACAGGGGGCGAGCAGTACTTC

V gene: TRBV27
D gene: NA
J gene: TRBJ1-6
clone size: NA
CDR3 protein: CASSLVIASSYNSPLHF
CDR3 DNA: TGTGCCAGCAGTTTAGTGATCGCGAGCTCCTATAATTCACCCCTCCACTTT

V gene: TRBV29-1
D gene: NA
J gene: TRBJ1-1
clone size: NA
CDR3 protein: CSVDSLNTEAFF
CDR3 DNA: TGCAGCGTTGATTCGTTGAACACTGAAGCTTTCTTT

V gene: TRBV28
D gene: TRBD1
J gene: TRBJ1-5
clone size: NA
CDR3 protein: CASSRPDRAGQPQHF
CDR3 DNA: TGTGCCAGCAGTCGGCCGGACAGGGCGGGGCAGCCCCAGCATTTT

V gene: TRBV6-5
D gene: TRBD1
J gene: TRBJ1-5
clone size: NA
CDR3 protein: CASSLDRGGQPQHF
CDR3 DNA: TGTGCCAGCAGTTTAGACAGGGGAGGTCAGCCCCAGCATTTT

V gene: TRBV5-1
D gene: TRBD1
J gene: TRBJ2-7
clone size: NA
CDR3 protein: CASSRDSDYEQYF
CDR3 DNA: TGCGCCAGCAGCAGGGACAGCGACTACGAGCAGTACTTC

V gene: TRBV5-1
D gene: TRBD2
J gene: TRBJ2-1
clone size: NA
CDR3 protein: CASSVQREGGEQFF
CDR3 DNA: TGCGCCAGCAGCGTACAGCGGGAGGGGGGTGAGCAGTTCTTC

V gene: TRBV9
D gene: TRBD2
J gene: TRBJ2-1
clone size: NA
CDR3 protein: CASSVGTGGYNEQFF
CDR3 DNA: TGTGCCAGCAGCGTAGGAACGGGAGGATACAATGAGCAGTTCTTC

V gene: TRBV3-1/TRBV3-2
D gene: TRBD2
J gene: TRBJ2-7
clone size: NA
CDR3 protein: CASSQQAGGPYEQYF
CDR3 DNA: TGTGCCAGCAGCCAACAAGCGGGGGGGCCTTACGAGCAGTACTTC

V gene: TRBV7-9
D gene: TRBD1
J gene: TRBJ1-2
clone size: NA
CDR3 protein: CASSLAGTGKSVTF
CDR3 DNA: TGTGCCAGCAGCTTGGCCGGGACAGGGAAGTCAGTCACCTTC

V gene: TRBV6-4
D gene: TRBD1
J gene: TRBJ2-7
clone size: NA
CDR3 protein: CASRSRDRVAYEQYF
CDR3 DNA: TGTGCCAGCAGGTCCCGGGACAGGGTCGCCTACGAGCAGTACTTC

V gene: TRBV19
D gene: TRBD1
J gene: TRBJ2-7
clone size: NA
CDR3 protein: CASSGNRDRKYEQYF
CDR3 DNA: TGTGCCAGTAGTGGGAACCGGGACAGAAAATACGAGCAGTACTTC

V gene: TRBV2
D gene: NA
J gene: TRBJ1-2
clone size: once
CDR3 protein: CASSERLRDSGYTF
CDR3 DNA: TGTGCCAGCAGTGAAAGATTACGTGACTCTGGCTACACCTTC

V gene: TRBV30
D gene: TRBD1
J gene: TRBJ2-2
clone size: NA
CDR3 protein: CAWRPRVGQGDTGELFF
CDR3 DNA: TGTGCCTGGAGGCCTAGGGTGGGACAGGGAGACACCGGGGAGCTGTTTTTT

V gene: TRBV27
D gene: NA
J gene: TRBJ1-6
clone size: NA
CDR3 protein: CASSLGNSPLHF
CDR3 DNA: TGTGCCAGCAGTTTAGGCAATTCACCCCTCCACTTT

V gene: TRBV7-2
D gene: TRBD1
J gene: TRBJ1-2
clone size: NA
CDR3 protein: CASSSAPGQGVGYTF
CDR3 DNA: TGTGCCAGCAGCTCAGCCCCGGGACAGGGGGTTGGGTACACCTTC

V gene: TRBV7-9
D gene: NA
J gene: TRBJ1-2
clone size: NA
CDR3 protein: CASSFGNYGYTF
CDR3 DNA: TGTGCCAGCAGCTTCGGGAACTATGGCTACACCTTC

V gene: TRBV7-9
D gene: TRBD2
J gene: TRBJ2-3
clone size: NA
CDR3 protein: CASSFSLAGGPGRPDTQYF
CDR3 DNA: TGTGCCAGCAGCTTCAGTCTAGCGGGGGGGCCAGGTCGACCAGATACGCAGTATTTT

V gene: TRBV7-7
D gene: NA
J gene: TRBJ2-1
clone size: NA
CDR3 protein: CASSLGGEEGRHEQFF
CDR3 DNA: TGTGCCAGCAGCTTGGGTGGGGAGGAAGGCCGTCATGAGCAGTTCTTC

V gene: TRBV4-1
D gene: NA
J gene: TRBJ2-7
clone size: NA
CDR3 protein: CASSQVGGQGYEQYF
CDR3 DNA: TGCGCCAGCAGCCAAGTCGGAGGGCAGGGCTACGAGCAGTACTTC

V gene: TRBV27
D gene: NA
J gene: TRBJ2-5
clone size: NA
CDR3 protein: CASQPGHQYQETQYF
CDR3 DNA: TGTGCCAGCCAACCGGGACACCAGTACCAAGAGACCCAGTACTTC

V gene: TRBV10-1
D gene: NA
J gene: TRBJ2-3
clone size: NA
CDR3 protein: CASSARVGHTDTQYF
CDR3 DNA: TGCGCCAGCAGTGCCAGGGTGGGGCACACAGATACGCAGTATTTT

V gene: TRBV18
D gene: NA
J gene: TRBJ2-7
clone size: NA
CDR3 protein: CASSPLGARVSPGAYEQYF
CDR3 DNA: TGTGCCAGCTCACCGCTTGGGGCCAGGGTCTCTCCTGGGGCCTACGAGCAGTACTTC

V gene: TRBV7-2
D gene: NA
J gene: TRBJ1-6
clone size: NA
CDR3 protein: CASSSQGPRGFYSPLHF
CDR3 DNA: TGTGCCAGCAGCAGCCAGGGGCCCCGGGGATTTTATTCACCCCTCCACTTT

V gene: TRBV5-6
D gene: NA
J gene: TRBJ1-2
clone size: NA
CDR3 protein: CASSPDYGGGYTF
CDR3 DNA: TGTGCCAGCAGCCCGGATTACGGCGGTGGCTACACCTTC

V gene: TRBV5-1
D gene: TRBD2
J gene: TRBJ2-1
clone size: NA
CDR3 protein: CASSLALAGHEQFF
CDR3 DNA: TGCGCCAGCAGCTTGGCCTTAGCGGGACATGAGCAGTTCTTC

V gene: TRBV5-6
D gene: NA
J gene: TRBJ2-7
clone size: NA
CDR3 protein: CASSRPLDRQTYEQYF
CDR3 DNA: TGTGCCAGCAGCCGCCCCCTAGACAGACAGACCTACGAGCAGTACTTC

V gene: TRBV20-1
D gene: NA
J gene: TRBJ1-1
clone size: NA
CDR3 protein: CSAPGVEAFF
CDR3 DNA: TGCAGTGCTCCAGGTGTTGAAGCTTTCTTT

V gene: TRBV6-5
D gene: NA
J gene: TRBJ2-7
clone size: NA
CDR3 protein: CASAARRGSYEQYF
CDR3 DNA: TGTGCCAGCGCCGCCAGGAGGGGCTCCTACGAGCAGTACTTC

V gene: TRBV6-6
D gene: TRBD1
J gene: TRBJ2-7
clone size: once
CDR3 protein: CASSSRDRSYEQYF
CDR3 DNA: TGTGCCAGCAGTTCTCGGGACAGATCCTACGAGCAGTACTTC

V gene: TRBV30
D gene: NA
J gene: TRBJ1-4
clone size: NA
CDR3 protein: CAWSGEPVNEKLFF
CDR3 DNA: TGTGCCTGGAGTGGGGAGCCGGTTAATGAAAAACTGTTTTTT

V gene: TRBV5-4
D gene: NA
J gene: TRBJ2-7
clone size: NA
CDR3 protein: CASSSGQVHEQYF
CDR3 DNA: TGTGCCAGCAGCTCGGGACAAGTCCACGAGCAGTACTTC

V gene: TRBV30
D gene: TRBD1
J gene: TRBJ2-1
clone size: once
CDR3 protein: CAWKGQGYYNEQFF
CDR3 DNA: TGTGCCTGGAAAGGACAGGGGTACTACAATGAGCAGTTCTTC

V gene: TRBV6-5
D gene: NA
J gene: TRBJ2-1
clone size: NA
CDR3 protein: CATGLWRADNEQFF
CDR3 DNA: TGTGCCACCGGCCTGTGGAGGGCTGACAATGAGCAGTTCTTC

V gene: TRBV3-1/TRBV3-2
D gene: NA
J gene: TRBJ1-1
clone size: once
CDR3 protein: CASSQGREGTEAFF
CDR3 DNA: TGTGCCAGCAGCCAGGGTAGGGAGGGGACTGAAGCTTTCTTT

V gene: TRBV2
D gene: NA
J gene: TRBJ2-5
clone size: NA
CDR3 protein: CASSFERTTQETQYF
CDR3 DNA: TGTGCCAGCAGTTTTGAGCGGACCACCCAAGAGACCCAGTACTTC

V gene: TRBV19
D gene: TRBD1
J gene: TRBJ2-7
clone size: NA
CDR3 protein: CASSANSGTGSWEQYF
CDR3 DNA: TGTGCCAGTAGTGCGAATTCCGGGACAGGGTCTTGGGAGCAGTACTTC

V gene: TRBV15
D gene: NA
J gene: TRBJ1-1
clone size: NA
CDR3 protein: CATSIARRNTEAFF
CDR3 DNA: TGTGCCACCAGCATAGCACGACGTAACACTGAAGCTTTCTTT

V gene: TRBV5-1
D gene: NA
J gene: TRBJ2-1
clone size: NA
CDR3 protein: CASSLEGQTYNEQFF
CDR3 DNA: TGCGCCAGCAGCTTGGAAGGACAGACCTACAATGAGCAGTTCTTC

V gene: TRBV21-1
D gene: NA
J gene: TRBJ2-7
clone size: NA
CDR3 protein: CASSKTTSGRAPYEQYF
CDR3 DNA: TGTGCCAGCAGCAAAACCACTAGCGGGAGGGCCCCTTACGAGCAGTACTTC